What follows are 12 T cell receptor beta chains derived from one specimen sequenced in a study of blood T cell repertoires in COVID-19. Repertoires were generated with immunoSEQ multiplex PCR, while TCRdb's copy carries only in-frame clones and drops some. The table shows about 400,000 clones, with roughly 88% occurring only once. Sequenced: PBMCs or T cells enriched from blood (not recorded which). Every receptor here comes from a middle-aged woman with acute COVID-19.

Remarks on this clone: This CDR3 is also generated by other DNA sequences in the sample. CDR3 DNA sequence: TGTGCCAGCAGCGGACGGGGGAGCACAGATACGCAGTATTTT. This encodes CASSGRGSTDTQYF. V gene TRBV9 combines with J gene TRBJ2-3; a weak D match, TRBD2 (6 bases). Germline CDR1 and CDR2: SGDLS and YYNGEE. The CDR3 totals 14 residues. Trimming removed 3 bases from V and 0 bases from J, with 8 bases in between.

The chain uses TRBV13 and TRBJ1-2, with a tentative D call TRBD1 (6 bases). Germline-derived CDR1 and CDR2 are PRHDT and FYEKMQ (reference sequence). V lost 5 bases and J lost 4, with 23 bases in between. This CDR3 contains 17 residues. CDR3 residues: CASSQSKLQGSSYGYTF. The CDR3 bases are TGTGCCAGCAGCCAGTCAAAATTGCAGGGGTCCTCCTATGGCTACACCTTC.

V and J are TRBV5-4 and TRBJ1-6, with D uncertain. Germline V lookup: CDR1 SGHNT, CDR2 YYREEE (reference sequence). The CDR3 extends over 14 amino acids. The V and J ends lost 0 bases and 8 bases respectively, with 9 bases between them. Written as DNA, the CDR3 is TGTGCCAGCAGCTTGGCCGGGTCCTATTCACCCCTCCACTTT. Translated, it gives CASSLAGSYSPLHF.

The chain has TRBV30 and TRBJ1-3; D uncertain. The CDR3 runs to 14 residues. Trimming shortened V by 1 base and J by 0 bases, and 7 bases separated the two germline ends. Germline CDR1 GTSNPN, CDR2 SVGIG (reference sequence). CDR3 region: CAWSAVSSGNTIYF. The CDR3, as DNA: TGTGCCTGGAGTGCGGTTTCCTCTGGAAACACCATATATTTT.

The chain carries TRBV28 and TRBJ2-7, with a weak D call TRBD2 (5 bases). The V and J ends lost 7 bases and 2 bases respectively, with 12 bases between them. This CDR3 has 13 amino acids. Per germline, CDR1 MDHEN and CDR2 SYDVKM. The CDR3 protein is CASKEGGPYEQYF. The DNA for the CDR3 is TGTGCCAGCAAAGAGGGTGGCCCCTACGAGCAGTACTTC.

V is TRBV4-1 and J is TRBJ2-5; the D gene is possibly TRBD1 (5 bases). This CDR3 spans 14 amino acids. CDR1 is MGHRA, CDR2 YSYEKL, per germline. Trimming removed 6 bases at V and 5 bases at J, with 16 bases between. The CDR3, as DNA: TGCGCCAGCAGTTTTCAGGGTAACCGGGAGACCCAGTACTTC. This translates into CASSFQGNRETQYF.

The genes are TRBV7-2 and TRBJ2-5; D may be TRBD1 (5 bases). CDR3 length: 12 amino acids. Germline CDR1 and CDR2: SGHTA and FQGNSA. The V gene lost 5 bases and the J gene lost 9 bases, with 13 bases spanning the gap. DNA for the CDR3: TGTGCCAGCAGCCAAATTTCAGGGTCCCAGTACTTC. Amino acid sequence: CASSQISGSQYF.

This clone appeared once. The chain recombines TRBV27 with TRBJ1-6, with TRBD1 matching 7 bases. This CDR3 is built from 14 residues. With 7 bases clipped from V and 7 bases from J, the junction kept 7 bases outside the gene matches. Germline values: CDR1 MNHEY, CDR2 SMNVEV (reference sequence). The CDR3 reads CASTAGTVNSPLHF. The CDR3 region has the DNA TGTGCCAGCACCGCCGGGACAGTGAATTCACCCCTCCACTTT.

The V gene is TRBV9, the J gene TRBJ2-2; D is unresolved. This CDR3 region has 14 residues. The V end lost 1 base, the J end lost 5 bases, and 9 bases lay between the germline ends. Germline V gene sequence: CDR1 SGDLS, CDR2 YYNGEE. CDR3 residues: CASSVSSLTGELFF. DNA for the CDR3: TGTGCCAGCAGCGTATCCTCCTTAACCGGGGAGCTGTTTTTT.

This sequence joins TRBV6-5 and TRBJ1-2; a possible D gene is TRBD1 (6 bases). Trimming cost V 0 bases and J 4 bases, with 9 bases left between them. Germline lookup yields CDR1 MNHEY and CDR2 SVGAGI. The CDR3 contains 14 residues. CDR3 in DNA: TGTGCCAGCAGTTACTCGAGGGGGACCTATGGCTACACCTTC. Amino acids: CASSYSRGTYGYTF.

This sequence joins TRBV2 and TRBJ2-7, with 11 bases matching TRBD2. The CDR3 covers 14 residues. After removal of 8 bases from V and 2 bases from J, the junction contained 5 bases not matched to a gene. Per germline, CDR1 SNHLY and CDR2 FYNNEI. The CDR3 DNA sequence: TGTGCCAGCGTTCTTAGCGGGGGGGCCTACGAGCAGTACTTC. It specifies CASVLSGGAYEQYF.

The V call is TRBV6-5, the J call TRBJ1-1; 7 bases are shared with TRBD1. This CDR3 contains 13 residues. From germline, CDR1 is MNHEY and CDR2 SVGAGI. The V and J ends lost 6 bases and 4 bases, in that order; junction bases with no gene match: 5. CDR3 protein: CASSYTGATEAFF. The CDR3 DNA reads TGTGCCAGCAGCTACACAGGGGCCACTGAAGCTTTCTTT.